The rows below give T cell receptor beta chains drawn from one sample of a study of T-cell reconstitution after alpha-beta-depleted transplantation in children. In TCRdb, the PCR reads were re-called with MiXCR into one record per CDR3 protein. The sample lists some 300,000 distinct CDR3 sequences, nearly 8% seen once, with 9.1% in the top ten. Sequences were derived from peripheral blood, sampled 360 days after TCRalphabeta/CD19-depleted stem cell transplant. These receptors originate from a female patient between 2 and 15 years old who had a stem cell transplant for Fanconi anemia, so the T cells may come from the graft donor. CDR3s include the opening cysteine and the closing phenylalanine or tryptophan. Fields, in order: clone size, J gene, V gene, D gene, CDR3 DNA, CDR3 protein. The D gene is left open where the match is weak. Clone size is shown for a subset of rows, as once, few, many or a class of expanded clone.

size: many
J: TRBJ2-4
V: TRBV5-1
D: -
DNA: TGCGCCAGCAGAGGAGAGGACATTCAGTACTTC
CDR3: CASRGEDIQYF

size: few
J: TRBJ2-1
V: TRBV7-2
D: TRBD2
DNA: TGTGCCAGCAGCTCCCCCGGGACTAGCGGGGGGACCCCCTCCTACAATGAGCAGTTCTTC
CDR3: CASSSPGTSGGTPSYNEQFF

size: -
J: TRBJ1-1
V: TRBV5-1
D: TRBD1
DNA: TGCGCCAGCAGCCCGAGGACAGGTTTAGAAACTGAAGCTTTCTTT
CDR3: CASSPRTGLETEAFF

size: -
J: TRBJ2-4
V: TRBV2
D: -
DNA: TGTGCCAGCAGTGTCGTGGCAGCCGGTACAGGATATTACCTAGCCGGCAAAAACATTCAGTACTTC
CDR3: CASSVVAAGTGYYLAGKNIQYF

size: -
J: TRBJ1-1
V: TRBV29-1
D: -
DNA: TGCAGCGTTGACCTACAGGGAAACACTGAAGCTTTCTTT
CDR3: CSVDLQGNTEAFF

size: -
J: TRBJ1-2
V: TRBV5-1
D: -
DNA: TGCGCCAGCAGCTTGGATATGCGGGGCTGGTATGGCTACACCTTC
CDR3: CASSLDMRGWYGYTF

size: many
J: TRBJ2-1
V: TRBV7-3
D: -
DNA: TGTGCCAGCAGCTTATCGCTCCAGGACGAGCAGTTCTTC
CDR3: CASSLSLQDEQFF

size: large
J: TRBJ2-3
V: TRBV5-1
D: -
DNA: TGCGCCAGCAGTCCGACTGGAGTGTCGGGACCACACACAGATACGCAGTATTTT
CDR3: CASSPTGVSGPHTDTQYF

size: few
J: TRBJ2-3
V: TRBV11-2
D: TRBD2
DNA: TGTGCCAGCAGCTTGGGTCTAGCGGGCCCTAGCACAGATACGCAGTATTTT
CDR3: CASSLGLAGPSTDTQYF

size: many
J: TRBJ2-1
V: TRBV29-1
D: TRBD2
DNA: TGCAGCGTTGTTGGGGCTAGCGGGAGGGGGAATGAGCAGTTCTTC
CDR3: CSVVGASGRGNEQFF

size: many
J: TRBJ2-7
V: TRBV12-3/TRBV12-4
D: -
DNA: TGTGCCAGCAGTTTGACGGGTGCCTACGAGCAGTACTTC
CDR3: CASSLTGAYEQYF

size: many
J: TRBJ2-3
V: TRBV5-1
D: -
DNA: TGCGCCAGCAGCTCAACGGCCCCGAGAGGGGCAGATACGCAGTATTTT
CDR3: CASSSTAPRGADTQYF

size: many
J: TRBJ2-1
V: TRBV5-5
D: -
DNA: TGTGCCAGCAGCTTGGAGAGAAATGAGCAGTTCTTC
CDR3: CASSLERNEQFF

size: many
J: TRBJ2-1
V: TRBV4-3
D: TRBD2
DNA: TGCGCCAGCAGCCAAGATAATAGCGGGGGGGCCCCCTACAATGAGCAGTTCTTC
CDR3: CASSQDNSGGAPYNEQFF

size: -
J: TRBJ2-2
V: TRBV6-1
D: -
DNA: TGTGCCAGCAGACTCCTGGGGTCGGGGGACACCGGGGAGCTGTTTTTT
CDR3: CASRLLGSGDTGELFF